The 21 T cell receptor beta chains in this list originate from one sample, sequenced in a study. TCRdb used MiXCR to reprocess the 5' RACE reads, holding one entry per CDR3 protein. The sample contains approximately 44,000 distinct CDR3 sequences, 29% of which appear only once. The sequenced material came from memory CD4+ T cells sorted from a lymph node. Noted subset: memory CD4+ T cells, CD4+CD45RO+CD25-. The receptors here all came from a female donor with breast cancer.

Points on this clonotype: The junction and the germline gene differ at one end; a read error may be behind it. This sequence joins TRBV12-3 or TRBV12-4 and TRBJ2-3; TRBD2 aligns across 11 bases. This CDR3 spans 15 amino acids. CDR3 loop: CASSVAGGRSDTQYF. The CDR3 region has the DNA TGTGCCAGCAGTGTAGCGGGAGGGAGGTCAGATACGCAGTATTTT.

V usage is TRBV5-1 and J usage is TRBJ2-5; 14 bases map to TRBD2. From germline, CDR1 is SGHRS and CDR2 YFSETQ. The J segment lost 2 bases and the V segment lost 6 bases, leaving 9 bases of the junction unmatched. This CDR3 is 17 amino acids long. The CDR3 DNA sequence: TGCGCCAGCACCTCCTTGGGACTAGCGGGGGCTCAAGAGACCCAGTACTTC. Translating gives CASTSLGLAGAQETQYF.

In this sample, this clonotype turned up a few times. The gene calls are TRBV24-1 and TRBJ1-1; possible D gene TRBD1, 6 bases. The CDR3 loop spans 15 amino acids. CDR1 is KGHDR and CDR2 is SFDVKD in the germline V gene. V lost 7 bases to trimming and J lost 4 bases, with 18 bases between them. The CDR3 loop is CATRGNRETLTEAFF. The CDR3 nucleotides are TGTGCCACCAGAGGGAACAGGGAGACCCTCACTGAAGCTTTCTTT.

This rearrangement joins TRBV9 to TRBJ1-3; D ambiguous. V was clipped by 0 bases and J by 0 bases, with 4 bases between them. Per germline, CDR1 SGDLS and CDR2 YYNGEE. This CDR3 region has 14 residues. CDR3 protein: CASSVAGSGNTIYF. The CDR3 nucleotides read TGTGCCAGCAGCGTAGCCGGCTCTGGAAACACCATATATTTT.

This clonotype was found a few times. The DNA for the CDR3 is TGTGCCAGCACCTCCCTATCGGGGGAGCCCCAGCATTTT. Translated, it gives CASTSLSGEPQHF. V and J are TRBV12-3 or TRBV12-4 and TRBJ1-5, with a tentative D call TRBD1 (5 bases). This CDR3 contains 13 residues. Trimming took 7 bases from V and 8 from J, leaving 15 bases between them.

This clonotype was seen only a few times. This sequence joins TRBV4-1 and TRBJ2-3, with 12 bases matching TRBD2. V shed 2 bases and J 0 bases; nucleotides not matched to a gene: 6. Germline CDR1 and CDR2: MGHRA and YSYEKL. The CDR3 runs to 18 residues. CDR3 residues: CASSQRLAGDISTDTQYF. The CDR3 DNA follows: TGCGCCAGCAGCCAAAGACTAGCGGGAGACATAAGCACAGATACGCAGTATTTT.

The rearrangement uses TRBV4-3 and TRBJ2-2; D unclear. The CDR3 contains 14 residues. With 4 bases removed from V and 2 bases from J, the gap between germline ends came to 8 bases. Germline V lookup: CDR1 LGHNA, CDR2 YSLEER. CDR3 residues: CASSPRQNTGELFF. The CDR3 DNA follows: TGCGCCAGCAGCCCCCGCCAAAACACCGGGGAGCTGTTTTTT.

This clonotype was seen a few times. The chain links TRBV7-9 to TRBJ1-5; 9 bases agree with TRBD1. Germline CDR1 and CDR2: SEHNR and FQNEAQ (reference sequence). V was clipped by 5 bases and J by 7 bases; unmatched bases: 12. The CDR3 contains 16 residues. CDR3 residues: CASSLPRDRVGQPQHF. For the CDR3, the DNA is TGTGCCAGCAGCCTGCCCCGGGACAGGGTGGGGCAGCCCCAGCATTTT.

This clonotype turned up a few times. The V call is TRBV7-3, the J call TRBJ2-4; 8 bases are shared with TRBD1. In germline, CDR1 is SGHTA, CDR2 FQGTGA. V lost 5 bases to trimming and J lost 7 bases; unmatched junction nucleotides: 7. This CDR3 has 14 residues. CDR3 nucleotides: TGTGCCAGCAGCGCGGACAGGGATGAGAACATTCAGTACTTC. This gives the protein CASSADRDENIQYF.

This clonotype came up many times. V and J are TRBV6-1 and TRBJ1-2; D is unclear. The germline CDR1 and CDR2 sequences are MNHNS and SASEGT. V gave up 2 bases and J gave up 5 bases, with 12 bases separating them. This CDR3 is 14 amino acids long. The CDR3 loop is CASSELWSSYGYTF. The CDR3 DNA reads TGTGCCAGCAGTGAACTCTGGTCCTCATATGGCTACACCTTC.

This clonotype was detected only a few times. The J gene is TRBJ2-7, the V gene TRBV4-3, with TRBD2 matching 10 bases. Germline CDR1 and CDR2: LGHNA and YSLEER. CDR3 length equals 14 residues. J gave up 6 bases and V 4 bases, and 6 bases lay outside the gene matches. The CDR3 DNA reads TGCGCCAGCAGCCCCTACCGACTAGCGGGCGAGCAGTACTTC. This codes for CASSPYRLAGEQYF.

This clonotype was detected only a few times. The V call is TRBV6-5, the J call TRBJ2-7; the match to TRBD1 covers 7 bases. After removal of 8 bases from V and 2 bases from J, the junction contained 9 bases not matched to a gene. The CDR3 loop spans 14 amino acids. CDR1 and CDR2 (germline): MNHEY, SVGAGI. The CDR3 loop reads CASFTGTAPYEQYF. CDR3 nucleotides: TGTGCCAGCTTCACCGGGACAGCCCCCTACGAGCAGTACTTC.

This clonotype was seen at least ten times. The chain recombines TRBV28 with TRBJ1-5; TRBD1 matches at 10 bases. V lost 5 bases and J lost 1; bases outside the gene matches: 5. Germline CDR1 and CDR2: MDHEN and SYDVKM. The CDR3 spans 16 residues. The CDR3, as DNA: TGTGCCAGCAGTACCAGGACAGGGGGGAGCAATCAGCCCCAGCATTTT. It translates to CASSTRTGGSNQPQHF.

This clonotype was seen a handful of times. The V gene is TRBV7-6, the J gene TRBJ2-1, with TRBD2 matching 9 bases. Looked up from germline, CDR1 is SGHVS and CDR2 is FNYEAQ. J lost 0 bases, V lost 6 bases, and 18 bases had no gene match. The CDR3 consists of 20 residues. CDR3 coding DNA: TGTGCCAGCAGTTCAGGAAGAATAGCGGGGGCGATAAGCTCCTACAATGAGCAGTTCTTC. Amino acids: CASSSGRIAGAISSYNEQFF.

For this clonotype: Lacking the conserved final phenylalanine or tryptophan, this CDR3 likely reflects a read error. This CDR3 is CANSSTLRGQYS. CDR3 DNA sequence: TGTGCCAACAGCTCGACGCTTCGAGGGCAGTATTCT. This sequence joins TRBV6-2 or TRBV6-3 and TRBJ2-3; D is unresolved. The CDR3 has 12 residues. With 10 bases removed from V and 11 bases from J, the gap between germline ends came to 19 bases. Germline V CDR1 and CDR2: MNHEY, SVGEGT.

The table lists this clonotype with a few counts. Here the CDR3 DNA reads TGTGCCAGCAGTTTAGGGACAGGGGATGAGCAGTTCTTC. Translation gives CASSLGTGDEQFF. The V gene is TRBV12-3 or TRBV12-4, the J gene TRBJ2-1; TRBD1 matches at 9 bases. CDR3 size: 13 residues. The ends lost 1 base at V and 8 bases at J; junction bases unmatched: 0.

CDR3 coding DNA: TGTGCCAGCAGCTCCAGAGGCAGCTCTAACTATGGCTACACCTTC. This sequence encodes CASSSRGSSNYGYTF. The J gene is TRBJ1-2, the V gene TRBV9, with unresolved D. This CDR3 has 15 amino acids. The V end was cut by 4 bases, the J end by 0 bases, with 13 bases between. Germline-derived CDR1 and CDR2 are SGDLS and YYNGEE.

The rearrangement joins TRBV7-2 to TRBJ1-6; D remains ambiguous. V was pared by 2 bases and J by 7 bases, with 12 bases between. CDR3 length: 15 amino acids. CDR1 is SGHTA and CDR2 is FQGNSA in the germline V gene. Here the CDR3 reads CASSLNPERNSPLHF. CDR3 bases: TGTGCCAGCAGCTTAAACCCTGAAAGAAATTCACCCCTCCACTTT.

The V gene is TRBV5-4, the J gene TRBJ1-2; 7 bases agree with TRBD1. Germline values: CDR1 SGHNT, CDR2 YYREEE (reference sequence). The V gene end was trimmed by 4 bases and the J gene end by 11 bases; junction bases not matched to a gene: 11. CDR3 length: 13 residues. The CDR3 nucleotides are TGTGCCAGCAGCCCCGGGACAGCCCTTAGGTACACCTTC. It specifies CASSPGTALRYTF.

This clonotype was detected a few times. This chain joins TRBV27 and TRBJ1-2; D remains ambiguous. Germline values: CDR1 MNHEY, CDR2 SMNVEV (reference sequence). Trimming removed 6 bases at V and 4 bases at J, with 15 bases between. The CDR3 loop spans 14 amino acids. The CDR3 protein is CASRLGQAGYGYTF. CDR3 bases: TGTGCCAGCAGGTTGGGCCAGGCGGGCTATGGCTACACCTTC.

This clonotype was counted only a few times. CDR3 region: CASSRSSGRNHEQYF. In DNA form, the CDR3 reads TGCGCCAGCAGCCGCTCTAGCGGGAGGAACCACGAGCAGTACTTC. The J gene is TRBJ2-7, the V gene TRBV4-1; TRBD2 matches 11 bases. The V gene end was trimmed by 4 bases and the J gene end by 5 bases; junction bases not matched to a gene: 7. Germline-derived CDR1 and CDR2 are MGHRA and YSYEKL. The length of the CDR3 is 15 residues.